This TCR beta chain was documented in a study of T cell responses to AZD1222 COVID-19 vaccine. Study findings and constraints: With two AZD1222 doses given, Spike-specific TCR breadth and depth both rose.

After removal of 0 bases from V and 7 bases from J, the junction contained 5 bases not matched to a gene. The CDR3 runs 16 residues. Per germline, CDR1 LNHNV and CDR2 YYDKDF (reference sequence). Notes on this clone: The antigen remains unidentified.

Measured with immunoSEQ multiplex PCR; TCRdb has only the in-frame clones, and not every one. The repertoire holds roughly 120,000 clones, with around 90% as singletons. The starting material was peripheral blood, obtained on day 0 of AZD1222 vaccination. The clonotype comes from an adult in good health. The chain joins TRBV15 to TRBJ1-6; the match to TRBD1 covers 8 bases. This chain's CDR3 is CATSRDRGQANSPLHF. The CDR3 nucleotides are TGTGCCACCAGCAGAGATCGGGGACAGGCGAATTCACCCCTCCACTTT.